The entry below gives a single TCR beta chain sequence along with its context. Its specificity is not known. The table came from immunoSEQ multiplex PCR; TCRdb's copy has only in-frame clones and leaves some out. The sample includes about 98,000 clones, roughly 82% of them seen just once. The sample belongs to a study of graft-versus-host responses after intestinal transplantation. Whole-study findings and limits: GvH clones were identified in recipient marrow, with some first appearing in ileum or blood.

Germline V CDR1 and CDR2: PRHDT, FYEKMQ (reference sequence). The V end was cut by 8 bases, the J end by 5 bases, with 15 bases between. The CDR3 totals 13 residues. This receptor was obtained from a human patient who received an intestinal transplant, so some T cells may come from the graft donor. V and J are TRBV13 and TRBJ1-2, with D possibly matching TRBD1 (5 bases). The specimen comprised PBMCs, sampled 255 days after intestinal transplant. CDR3 in amino acids: CASSGLPSYGYTF. The CDR3 region has the DNA TGTGCCAGCTCAGGGCTTCCCTCTTATGGCTACACCTTC.